Below are 8 T cell receptor beta chains sequenced from a single sample in a study of glioma-infiltrating T cells. TCR alpha and beta CDR3 regions were amplified from RNA using iRepertoire nested multiplex PCR. Each CDR3 protein is one row after TCRdb ran MiXCR on the multiplex PCR reads. The data show around 99,000 distinct CDR3 sequences, about 25% seen once. The sample taken for sequencing was glioma tissue, nonneoplastic brain tissue, or PBMCs (not recorded which). These receptors came from a human donor with low-grade glioma or glioblastoma, undergoing nonglioma brain surgery, or in good health (not recorded which).

This clonotype was counted many times. The chain combines TRBV7-8 with TRBJ2-1; a possible D gene is TRBD1 (7 bases). Trimming shortened V by 0 bases and J by 5 bases, and 17 bases separated the two germline ends. The CDR3 totals 17 residues. From germline, CDR1 is SGHVS and CDR2 FQNEAQ. This CDR3 reads CASSLAIGGGADNEQFF. The CDR3 DNA sequence: TGTGCCAGCAGCTTAGCGATTGGAGGGGGCGCGGACAATGAGCAGTTCTTC.

This clonotype was observed at least ten times. This chain links TRBV5-1 with TRBJ2-7; 9 bases are a match to TRBD1. The trim removed 3 bases at V and 2 bases at J, leaving 6 bases unmatched. CDR3 size: 15 residues. Germline-derived CDR1 and CDR2 are SGHRS and YFSETQ. CDR3 sequence reads: CASSWDRDGPYEQYF. The CDR3 DNA sequence: TGCGCCAGCAGCTGGGACAGGGATGGTCCCTACGAGCAGTACTTC.

This clonotype has a count of ten or more. V usage is TRBV4-3 and J usage is TRBJ2-1; weak D call: TRBD2 (7 bases). V was cut by 0 bases and J by 5 bases, with 11 bases left in between. Germline-derived CDR1 and CDR2 are LGHNA and YSLEER. This CDR3 spans 15 amino acids. The CDR3: CASSQDRGANNEQFF. In DNA, the CDR3 is TGCGCCAGCAGCCAAGATCGGGGGGCTAACAATGAGCAGTTCTTC.

This clonotype was observed a handful of times. This chain joins TRBV5-1 and TRBJ1-5; maybe TRBD1 (5 bases). Germline assignment: CDR1 SGHRS and CDR2 YFSETQ. CDR3 length: 15 residues. V was clipped by 0 bases and J by 0 bases, with 7 bases between them. The CDR3 sequence: CASSLDRSSNQPQHF. CDR3 nucleotide sequence: TGCGCCAGCAGCTTGGACAGGAGTAGCAATCAGCCCCAGCATTTT.

This clonotype was observed a few times. V usage is TRBV12-3 or TRBV12-4 and J usage is TRBJ1-3, with a tentative D call TRBD1 (6 bases). The CDR3 is 15 amino acids. Trimming stripped 5 bases from V and 0 bases from J, with 11 bases between. The CDR3 region is CASSGGHLSGNTIYF. In nucleotides, the CDR3 is TGTGCCAGCAGTGGGGGACACCTCTCTGGAAACACCATATATTTT.

The chain joins TRBV4-3 to TRBJ2-5; D is tentatively TRBD1 or TRBD2 (5 bases each). The CDR3 runs to 15 residues. The V gene lost 0 bases and the J gene lost 1 base, with 9 bases spanning the gap. CDR1 and CDR2 (germline): LGHNA, YSLEER. The CDR3 reads CASSQDTGTQETQYF. For the CDR3, the DNA is TGCGCCAGCAGCCAAGACACGGGGACCCAAGAGACCCAGTACTTC.

This clonotype was counted between two and nine times. This rearrangement joins TRBV4-3 to TRBJ1-3; a weak D match, TRBD1 (6 bases). The CDR3 loop spans 16 amino acids. Per germline, CDR1 LGHNA and CDR2 YSLEER. V lost 1 base and J 3 bases, leaving 13 bases between the germline ends. This CDR3 reads CASSQVGGAGGNTIYF. The CDR3 nucleotides read TGCGCCAGCAGCCAAGTGGGGGGCGCCGGTGGAAACACCATATATTTT.

The V call is TRBV28, the J call TRBJ2-7, with TRBD2 identical over 14 bases. CDR1 and CDR2 from the germline V gene are MDHEN and SYDVKM. This CDR3 is built from 14 residues. With 11 bases clipped from V and 3 bases from J, the junction kept 6 bases outside the gene matches. The CDR3 bases are TGTGCCCGACTAGCGGGAGGGCCGAACTACGAGCAGTACTTC. Residues: CARLAGGPNYEQYF.